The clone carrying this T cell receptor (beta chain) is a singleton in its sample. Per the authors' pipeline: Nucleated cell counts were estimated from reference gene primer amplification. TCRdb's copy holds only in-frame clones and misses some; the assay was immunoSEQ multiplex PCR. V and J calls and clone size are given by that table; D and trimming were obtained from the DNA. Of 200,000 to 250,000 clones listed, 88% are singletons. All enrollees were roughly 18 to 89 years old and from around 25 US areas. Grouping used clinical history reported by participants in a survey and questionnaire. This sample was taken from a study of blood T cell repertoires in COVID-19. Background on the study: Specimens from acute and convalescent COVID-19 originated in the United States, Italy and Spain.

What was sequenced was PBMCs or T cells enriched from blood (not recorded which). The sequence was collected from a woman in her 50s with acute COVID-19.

The CDR3 region is CASSLEAVRLTYEQYF. The CDR3 nucleotides are TGCGCCAGCAGCTTGGAAGCGGTCAGACTTACCTACGAGCAGTACTTC. V is TRBV5-1 and J is TRBJ2-7; possible D gene TRBD2, 5 bases. The V gene's germline CDR1 is SGHRS and CDR2 YFSETQ. The V end was cut by 0 bases, the J end by 2 bases, with 15 bases between. This CDR3 spans 16 amino acids.